This T cell receptor beta chain emerged from a study of blood T cell repertoires in COVID-19. The wider study: Both acute and convalescent COVID-19 samples were obtained from the United States, Italy and Spain.

The repertoire was sequenced with immunoSEQ multiplex PCR; TCRdb's copy has only in-frame clones and lacks some. The sample shows some 300,000 clones, roughly 84% of them seen only once. Adults between about 18 and 89 years of age took part from 20 to 25 US areas. Recovery among Cohort 3 donors was established by two negative PCRs, clearance, or symptom resolution. Germline lookup yields CDR1 SGHKS and CDR2 YYEKEE (reference sequence). Between the trimmed V and J ends, which lost 4 bases and 5 bases, there was a span of 3 bases. The CDR3 contains 11 residues. Sequenced material: PBMCs or T cells enriched from blood (not recorded which). The sequence was obtained from a woman in her thirties who had recovered from COVID-19. The chain is built from TRBV5-5 and TRBJ1-4; D is undetermined. The CDR3 DNA sequence: TGTGCCAGCAGCCTGAATGAAAAACTGTTTTTT. Protein sequence: CASSLNEKLFF. The entire variable domain, with the rest obtained from reference TRBV5-5 and TRBJ1-4, is as follows: DAGVTQSPTHLIKTRGQQVTLRCSPISGHKSVSWYQQVLGQGPQFIFQYYEKEERGRGNFPDRFSARQFPNYSSELNVNALLLGDSALYLCASSLNEKLFFGSGTQLSVL.